A selection of T cell receptor beta chains follows, all from one sample in a study of blood T cell repertoires in COVID-19. Profiling relied on immunoSEQ multiplex PCR, and the TCRdb table lists in-frame clones only, not all of them. Of about 280,000 clones listed, around 90% are singletons. Sequenced material: PBMCs or T cells enriched from blood (not recorded which). These receptors were obtained from a young woman who had recovered from COVID-19. Both conserved end residues are part of each CDR3. Fields, in order: CDR3 length, clone size, V gene, J gene, D gene, CDR3 protein, CDR3 DNA. D genes are given only for firm matches. Rows give clone size only sometimes, using once, few, many, or a class for an expanded clone.

>13|NA|TRBV5-6|TRBJ2-7|NA
CASSRTDSYEQYF
TGTGCCAGCAGCAGGACAGACTCCTACGAGCAGTACTTC
>14|NA|TRBV19|TRBJ2-1|NA
CASSIDGEANEQFF
TGTGCCAGTAGTATAGATGGGGAGGCCAATGAGCAGTTCTTC
>18|once|TRBV5-1|TRBJ2-1|TRBD2
CASSPQKLAGGLVNEQFF
TGCGCCAGCAGCCCACAGAAACTAGCGGGAGGTTTGGTCAATGAGCAGTTCTTC
>15|NA|TRBV18|TRBJ2-5|NA
CASSPPWQAQETQYF
TGTGCCAGCTCACCACCTTGGCAGGCCCAAGAGACCCAGTACTTC
>19|NA|TRBV6-2/TRBV6-3|TRBJ2-7|NA
CASSYSIRPLNYAAYEQYF
TGTGCCAGCAGTTACTCGATCCGCCCCCTCAACTACGCCGCCTACGAGCAGTACTTC
>13|NA|TRBV12-3/TRBV12-4|TRBJ2-7|TRBD1
CASSLARNSGTDF
TGTGCCAGCAGTTTAGCGCGGAATTCCGGGACAGACTTC
>14|NA|TRBV6-4|TRBJ1-1|TRBD1
CASSASGGTTEAFF
TGTGCCAGCTCCGCCTCAGGGGGCACCACTGAAGCTTTCTTT
>18|once|TRBV2|TRBJ1-5|NA
CASSEAAGLLIRNQPQHF
TGTGCCAGCAGTGAAGCGGCGGGACTCCTAATACGCAATCAGCCCCAGCATTTT
>13|NA|TRBV9|TRBJ2-3|NA
CASNQQGGDTQYF
TGTGCCAGCAACCAGCAAGGGGGAGATACGCAGTATTTT
>18|NA|TRBV19|TRBJ2-6|NA
CASSQSVGGSSGANVLTF
TGTGCCAGTAGCCAATCAGTGGGGGGTTCCTCTGGGGCCAACGTCCTGACTTTC
>17|NA|TRBV5-1|TRBJ2-6|NA
CASSLFSFSSGANVLTF
TGCGCCAGCAGCTTGTTTTCGTTTAGCTCTGGGGCCAACGTCCTGACTTTC
>16|NA|TRBV27|TRBJ1-5|NA
CASSSKVGQGNQPQHF
TGTGCCAGCAGTTCCAAGGTTGGCCAGGGCAATCAGCCCCAGCATTTT
>16|once|TRBV5-1|TRBJ2-3|TRBD2
CASSLFIGLATDTQYF
TGCGCCAGCAGCTTATTTATAGGACTAGCGACAGATACGCAGTATTTT
>18|NA|TRBV18|TRBJ1-1|NA
CASSPRRIVGGPTNEAFF
TGTGCCAGCTCACCACGGAGGATTGTGGGGGGGCCTACAAATGAAGCTTTCTTT
>15|once|TRBV7-2|TRBJ2-5|NA
CASSLGVGPQETQYF
TGTGCCAGCAGCTTAGGTGTGGGCCCCCAAGAGACCCAGTACTTC
>16|NA|TRBV7-9|TRBJ1-3|NA
CASSIKQGASGNTIYF
TGTGCCAGCAGCATTAAACAGGGCGCGTCTGGAAACACCATATATTTT
>15|NA|TRBV5-4|TRBJ2-5|TRBD1
CASRLNRDSLETQYF
TGTGCCAGCAGGCTTAACCGGGACAGCCTAGAGACCCAGTACTTC
>14|few|TRBV7-9|TRBJ1-4|TRBD1
CASSLDREVEKLFF
TGTGCCAGCAGTCTGGACAGGGAGGTCGAAAAACTGTTTTTT
>16|NA|TRBV5-1|TRBJ1-4|NA
CASSFTRREEGEKLFF
TGCGCCAGCAGCTTTACTCGCAGGGAGGAGGGGGAAAAACTGTTTTTT
>13|NA|TRBV10-3|TRBJ1-2|NA
CAISVQGFGGYTF
TGTGCCATCAGTGTACAGGGTTTTGGTGGCTACACCTTC
>14|few|TRBV10-3|TRBJ2-7|NA
CAISDPGASYEQYF
TGTGCCATCAGTGACCCAGGGGCTTCCTACGAGCAGTACTTC
>14|NA|TRBV19|TRBJ1-5|NA
CASSIRDTRRPQHF
TGTGCCAGTAGTATACGGGACACCCGCCGGCCCCAGCATTTT
>17|NA|TRBV21-1|TRBJ2-1|NA
CASSKEMGGLVLYEQFF
TGTGCCAGCAGCAAAGAAATGGGTGGACTAGTATTATATGAGCAGTTCTTC
>16|once|TRBV7-2|TRBJ2-6|TRBD1
CASSATGGTGANVLTF
TGTGCCAGCAGCGCCACAGGGGGCACTGGGGCCAACGTCCTGACTTTC
>16|NA|TRBV6-5|TRBJ2-1|NA
CASSYSWPRGNNEQFF
TGTGCCAGCAGTTACTCGTGGCCACGCGGGAACAATGAGCAGTTCTTC
>13|NA|TRBV28|TRBJ1-2|NA
CASSEGGIYGYTF
TGTGCCAGCAGTGAGGGGGGGATCTATGGCTACACCTTC
>16|NA|TRBV5-1|TRBJ2-7|NA
CASSLVFGGNAYEQYF
TGCGCCAGCAGCTTGGTTTTCGGCGGCAACGCCTACGAGCAGTACTTC
>14|NA|TRBV19|TRBJ2-3|NA
CAGGDRGNTDTQYF
TGTGCCGGCGGGGACCGGGGTAATACAGATACGCAGTATTTT
>15|NA|TRBV24-1|TRBJ2-5|TRBD1
CATSGKGALQETQYF
TGTGCCACCAGTGGAAAGGGGGCCTTACAAGAGACCCAGTACTTC
>13|NA|TRBV7-9|TRBJ1-1|NA
CASSLKPGTEAFF
TGTGCCAGCAGCTTAAAGCCAGGCACTGAAGCTTTCTTT
>13|few|TRBV2|TRBJ1-4|NA
CASNGQVNEKLFF
TGTGCCAGCAATGGGCAGGTGAATGAAAAACTGTTTTTT